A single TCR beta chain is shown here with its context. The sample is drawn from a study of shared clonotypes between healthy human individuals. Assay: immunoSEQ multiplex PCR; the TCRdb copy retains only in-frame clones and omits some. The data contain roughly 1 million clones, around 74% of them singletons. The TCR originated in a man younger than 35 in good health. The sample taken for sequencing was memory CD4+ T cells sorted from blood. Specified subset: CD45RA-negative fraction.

CDR3 DNA sequence: TGCGCCAGCAGCCGGCTCGGGAGGGAAAAACTGTTTTTT. Amino acid sequence: CASSRLGREKLFF. This sequence joins TRBV10-2 and TRBJ1-4, with no clear D. This CDR3 has 13 residues. V lost 6 bases to trimming and J lost 8 bases, with 13 bases between them. Germline V CDR1 and CDR2: WSHSY, SAAADI.